The 19 T cell receptor beta chains below were found in one sample sequenced in a study of beta chain features in type 1 diabetes. Findings and limits, study-wide: All four CD4+ subsets from Type 1 diabetes patients carried moderately but significantly shorter TCRB CDR3s.

For these receptors, no antigen is known. Investigators reverse transcribed all isolated RNA, so they sequenced expressed TCRB transcripts. The data were produced by immunoSEQ multiplex PCR, yet TCRdb's version contains in-frame clones alone and is incomplete. The table includes a few hundred thousand clones, roughly 14% detected once. Sequences were obtained from naive CD4+ T cells from blood. The receptors come from a man aged 25 to 40 with type 1 diabetes.

The V gene is TRBV5-1, the J gene TRBJ2-7; TRBD1 matches at 7 bases. The CDR3 covers 14 residues. Germline V CDR1 and CDR2: SGHRS, YFSETQ. With 1 base clipped from V and 5 bases from J, the junction kept 6 bases outside the gene matches. CDR3 sequence: CASSLQGVQDEQYF. The CDR3 DNA reads TGCGCCAGCAGCTTGCAGGGGGTGCAGGACGAGCAGTACTTC.

This clone was counted a few times. The CDR3 region is CASSVGQDRSYNEQFF. CDR3 sequence (DNA): TGTGCCAGCAGCGTGGGACAGGACCGCTCCTACAATGAGCAGTTCTTC. The chain couples TRBV9 to TRBJ2-1, with 8 bases that match TRBD1. V shed 2 bases, J shed 0 bases, and the junction held 4 bases outside the gene matches. The CDR3 runs to 16 residues. Germline values: CDR1 SGDLS, CDR2 YYNGEE.

This clone was found a few times. The chain carries TRBV5-4 and TRBJ2-1; tentative D call: TRBD2 (5 bases). Germline V gene data show CDR1 as SGHNT and CDR2 as YYREEE (reference sequence). The CDR3 covers 15 residues. V was shortened by 3 bases and J by 9 bases, with 19 bases between the two germline ends. The CDR3 protein is CASSYPDSGYGEQFF. CDR3 in DNA: TGTGCCAGCAGCTACCCGGACTCCGGGTACGGTGAGCAGTTCTTC.

This sequence joins TRBV6-1 and TRBJ2-3; the match to TRBD2 covers 7 bases. Trimming at V came to 2 bases and at J to 4 bases, leaving 6 bases not matched to a gene. CDR1 is MNHNS, CDR2 SASEGT, per germline. There are 15 residues in the CDR3. CDR3 sequence reads: CASSEPGGGPDTQYF. CDR3 DNA sequence: TGTGCCAGCAGTGAACCGGGGGGTGGCCCAGATACGCAGTATTTT.

This clone has just a few counts. This chain uses TRBV9 with TRBJ2-6; no reliable D call. The CDR3 has 14 amino acids. Trimming took 2 bases from V and 4 from J, leaving 7 bases between them. Per germline, CDR1 SGDLS and CDR2 YYNGEE. Written as DNA, the CDR3 is TGTGCCAGCAGCGTCAGAACCGGGGCCAACGTCCTGACTTTC. Amino acids: CASSVRTGANVLTF.

This chain joins TRBV30 and TRBJ1-1; 7 positions match TRBD1. The CDR3 has 13 residues. The V segment lost 1 base and the J segment 12 bases; nucleotides outside the gene matches: 11. From germline, CDR1 is GTSNPN and CDR2 SVGIG (reference sequence). CDR3 region: CAWSETGSSRSFF. The CDR3 DNA reads TGTGCCTGGAGTGAGACAGGGAGTTCTCGGTCTTTCTTT.

CDR3 residues: CASSPGVAGASYNEQFF. CDR3 DNA: TGTGCCAGCAGCCCAGGGGTTGCGGGAGCCTCCTACAATGAGCAGTTCTTC. The V and J genes are TRBV27 and TRBJ2-1; D is perhaps TRBD2 (7 bases). The V gene lost 6 bases and the J gene lost 0 bases, with 18 bases spanning the gap. The CDR3 is made up of 17 amino acids. Germline V gene sequence: CDR1 MNHEY, CDR2 SMNVEV (reference sequence).

This clone has only a few counts. The rearrangement uses TRBV28 and TRBJ1-2, with D maybe TRBD1 (5 bases). The germline V and J ends were trimmed by 0 bases and 8 bases, with 10 bases remaining between them. There are 13 residues in the CDR3. Germline V gene sequence: CDR1 MDHEN, CDR2 SYDVKM. CDR3 region: CASSLWTVRGYTF. The CDR3 region has the DNA TGTGCCAGCAGTTTATGGACAGTGCGGGGCTACACCTTC.

The CDR3 sequence is CASSSDRGLKGSPLHF. CDR3 DNA sequence: TGTGCCAGCAGCTCCGACAGGGGGTTAAAAGGTTCACCCCTCCACTTT. The chain recombines TRBV5-6 with TRBJ1-6; 9 bases agree with TRBD1. The CDR3 totals 16 residues. Germline CDR1 reads SGHDT; CDR2 reads YYEEEE. The V gene end was trimmed by 3 bases and the J gene end by 9 bases; junction bases not matched to a gene: 10. Full variable domain (remainder filled in from reference TRBV5-6 and TRBJ1-6): DAGVTQSPTHLIKTRGQQVTLRCSPKSGHDTVSWYQQALGQGPQFIFQYYEEEERQRGNFPDRFSGHQFPNYSSELNVNALLLGDSALYLCASSSDRGLKGSPLHFGNGTRLTVT.

The genes are TRBV5-1 and TRBJ2-7; 8 bases fit TRBD1. In germline, CDR1 is SGHRS, CDR2 YFSETQ. The CDR3 runs 16 residues. J was trimmed by 4 bases and V by 2 bases; bases with no gene match: 11. The CDR3 DNA reads TGCGCCAGCAGCTTCCCTGCCCCAGGGGGCCGGTACGAGCAGTACTTC. Protein sequence: CASSFPAPGGRYEQYF.

This clone was counted a few times. The chain employs TRBV30 and TRBJ2-3; 8 positions match TRBD1. In germline, CDR1 is GTSNPN, CDR2 SVGIG (reference sequence). CDR3 length equals 14 residues. J lost 4 bases, V lost 2 bases, and 5 bases had no gene match. The CDR3 loop is CAWSIGQGPDTQYF. CDR3 nucleotide sequence: TGTGCCTGGAGTATCGGACAGGGCCCAGATACGCAGTATTTT.

The chain uses TRBV29-1 and TRBJ2-7; a possible D gene is TRBD2 (7 bases). The germline V gene encodes CDR1 SQVTM and CDR2 ANQGSEA. V lost 6 bases to trimming and J lost 3 bases, with 18 bases between them. This CDR3 has 14 residues. This CDR3 is CSVASGIGGYEQYF. DNA for the CDR3: TGCAGCGTCGCTAGCGGCATAGGGGGCTACGAGCAGTACTTC.

The genes are TRBV19 and TRBJ2-7; 8 bases fit TRBD2. The CDR3 has 15 residues. The germline V gene encodes CDR1 LNHDA and CDR2 SQIVND (reference sequence). V trimming: 4 bases; J trimming: 3 bases; junction bases outside the gene matches: 8. The CDR3 DNA is TGTGCCAGTAGTACAGGGTCGGGAGGGCTCTACGAGCAGTACTTC. Residues: CASSTGSGGLYEQYF.

This clone was counted a few times. This sequence joins TRBV2 and TRBJ2-1; 7 nucleotides line up with TRBD2. Germline CDR1 and CDR2: SNHLY and FYNNEI. V shed 5 bases, J shed 9 bases, and the junction held 10 bases outside the gene matches. The CDR3 extends over 14 amino acids. CDR3 DNA: TGTGCCAGCAGTCTCCTAGCGGAGGCCGGTGAGCAGTTCTTC. Its protein product is CASSLLAEAGEQFF.

This clone was observed a handful of times. The chain carries TRBV30 and TRBJ2-5, with D uncertain. Judging by the DNA end, TRBJ2-7 fits better; the J call may be wrong. The germline V gene has CDR1 GTSNPN and CDR2 SVGIG (reference sequence). The length of the CDR3 is 12 residues. The CDR3 sequence is CAWSLRAYEQYF. CDR3 nucleotides: TGTGCCTGGAGTTTGCGCGCCTACGAGCAGTACTTC.

The chain recombines TRBV7-6 with TRBJ1-2; D gene uncertain. V was shortened by 1 base and J by 3 bases, with 6 bases between the two germline ends. The germline gives CDR1 SGHVS, CDR2 FNYEAQ. CDR3 size: 13 residues. The CDR3 bases are TGTGCCAGCAGCTTAGACGAGTACTATGGCTACACCTTC. Translating gives CASSLDEYYGYTF.

This clone came up a few times. The genes are TRBV7-9 and TRBJ1-2, with D unresolved. The V gene's germline CDR1 is SEHNR and CDR2 FQNEAQ (reference sequence). This CDR3 has 15 residues. The V and J ends lost 5 bases and 6 bases respectively, with 19 bases between them. The CDR3 here is CASSPGAASRHGYTF. Written as DNA, the CDR3 is TGTGCCAGCAGCCCCGGCGCAGCATCTAGGCATGGCTACACCTTC.

This clone was observed a few times. The chain combines TRBV18 with TRBJ2-1; D unresolved. V lost 3 bases to trimming and J lost 5 bases, with 11 bases between them. In germline, CDR1 is KGHSH, CDR2 LQKENI. This CDR3 has 14 amino acids. In nucleotides, the CDR3 is TGTGCCAGCTCACCTCCGGGTATGGACAATGAGCAGTTCTTC. As protein: CASSPPGMDNEQFF. Full variable domain (outside the CDR3, taken from reference TRBV18 and TRBJ2-1): NAGVMQNPRHLVRRRGQEARLRCSPMKGHSHVYWYRQLPEEGLKFMVYLQKENIIDESGMPKERFSAEFPKEGPSILRIQQVVRGDSAAYFCASSPPGMDNEQFFGPGTRLTVL.

The chain uses TRBV19 and TRBJ2-1, with D possibly being TRBD2 (5 bases). The V end lost 1 base, the J end lost 5 bases, and 9 bases lay between the germline ends. The CDR3 spans 14 residues. Germline loops: CDR1 LNHDA, CDR2 SQIVND (reference sequence). As DNA, the CDR3 is TGTGCCAGTAGTATAGTGGCAGCGGACAATGAGCAGTTCTTC. Encoded protein: CASSIVAADNEQFF.